The next 30 T cell receptor beta chains were all read from a single sample in a study of T cells of healthy individuals. TCRdb reanalysed the 5' RACE reads using MiXCR and keeps one entry per CDR3 protein. The sample consists of about 96,000 distinct CDR3 sequences, roughly 18% of them appearing once. Source of these receptors: a human donor in good health.

The chain joins TRBV5-1 to TRBJ1-1; 8 bases line up with TRBD1. V gave up 3 bases and J gave up 4 bases; unmatched junction bases: 5. Germline V CDR1 and CDR2: SGHRS, YFSETQ. There are 14 residues in the CDR3. The CDR3: CASSSTGGVTEAFF. The CDR3 DNA reads as TGCGCCAGCAGCTCCACAGGGGGTGTCACTGAAGCTTTCTTT.

The chain joins TRBV19 to TRBJ1-5; D is possibly TRBD1 (5 bases). V lost 8 bases, J lost 9 bases, and 20 bases lay in between. The CDR3 contains 14 residues. Germline V gives CDR1 LNHDA, CDR2 SQIVND (reference sequence). CDR3 nucleotides: TGTGCCAGTTCCGAGGTACAGGACTCCGGGCCCCAGCATTTT. Residues: CASSEVQDSGPQHF.

This clonotype was recorded a few times. The CDR3 sequence: CASSLGQRNTIYF. The CDR3, as DNA: TGTGCCAGCAGTTTAGGACAAAGAAACACCATATATTTT. J is TRBJ1-3 and V is TRBV28; D is perhaps TRBD1 (5 bases). V gave up 2 bases and J gave up 5 bases, with 7 bases separating them. This CDR3 contains 13 residues. Per germline, CDR1 MDHEN and CDR2 SYDVKM.

The V call is TRBV15, the J call TRBJ2-1; TRBD1 agrees at 7 bases. Looked up from germline, CDR1 is LNHNV and CDR2 is YYDKDF (reference sequence). This CDR3 is built from 14 residues. V shed 5 bases, J shed 7 bases, and the junction held 8 bases outside the gene matches. CDR3 sequence: CATSVDRVRNEQFF. The CDR3 nucleotides read TGTGCCACCAGCGTCGACAGGGTCCGGAATGAGCAGTTCTTC.

A few counts support this clonotype. This rearrangement joins TRBV20-1 to TRBJ1-1; D call uncertain. This CDR3 is 13 amino acids long. Germline CDR1 reads DFQATT; CDR2 reads SNEGSKA (reference sequence). V was clipped by 6 bases and J by 3 bases, with 14 bases between them. CDR3 nucleotide sequence: TGCAGTGCCGTCGGAGGTTCTTACACTGAAGCTTTCTTT. As protein: CSAVGGSYTEAFF.

This clonotype was observed a handful of times. The chain carries TRBV24-1 and TRBJ2-1; D could derive from TRBD1 or TRBD2 (5 bases each). The V gene lost 4 bases and the J gene lost 6 bases, with 15 bases spanning the gap. From germline, CDR1 is KGHDR and CDR2 SFDVKD. The CDR3 sequence is 15 residues long. The chain's CDR3 is CATSDSGTVSNEQFF. DNA for the CDR3: TGTGCCACCAGTGACTCCGGGACCGTGAGCAATGAGCAGTTCTTC.

This clonotype appeared many times. The chain employs TRBV6-6 and TRBJ1-1, with 8 bases that match TRBD1. In germline, CDR1 is MNHNY, CDR2 SVGAGI (reference sequence). The J segment lost 1 base and the V segment lost 2 bases, leaving 9 bases of the junction unmatched. There are 17 residues in the CDR3. For the CDR3, the DNA is TGTGCCAGCAGTTACGATCGCCGGACAGGGACGAACACTGAAGCTTTCTTT. It translates to CASSYDRRTGTNTEAFF.

Only one count was recorded for this clonotype. This CDR3 is CASSQVGNTEAFF. In nucleotides, the CDR3 is TGCGCCAGCAGCCAAGTCGGGAACACTGAAGCTTTCTTT. V usage is TRBV4-1 and J usage is TRBJ1-1; D is unclear. The germline V gene encodes CDR1 MGHRA and CDR2 YSYEKL. Deletions cut 1 base from V and 1 base from J, with 4 bases between. The CDR3 length is 13 residues.

The gene calls are TRBV3-1 and TRBJ1-1, with no clear D. V lost 1 base to trimming and J lost 5 bases, with 8 bases between them. Germline assignment: CDR1 LGHDT and CDR2 YNNKEL (reference sequence). The CDR3 runs to 13 residues. The CDR3 DNA is TGTGCCAGCAGCCAAGGAGGCAAAACTGAAGCTTTCTTT. Its protein is CASSQGGKTEAFF.

This clonotype was seen a few times. The chain links TRBV7-2 to TRBJ2-3; the D is unclear. This CDR3 region has 13 residues. V was shortened by 1 base and J by 1 base, with 3 bases between the two germline ends. CDR1 is SGHTA, CDR2 FQGNSA, per germline. In nucleotides, the CDR3 is TGTGCCAGCAGCTTAGTGGGCACAGATACGCAGTATTTT. This gives the protein CASSLVGTDTQYF.

The rearrangement links TRBV7-2 to TRBJ2-7; 13 bases line up with TRBD2. CDR3 size: 15 residues. Germline-derived CDR1 and CDR2 are SGHTA and FQGNSA. J gave up 6 bases and V 5 bases, and 7 bases lay outside the gene matches. The CDR3 sequence: CASSLRLAGGGEQYF. Written as DNA, the CDR3 is TGTGCCAGCAGCCTTAGACTAGCGGGAGGCGGCGAGCAGTACTTC.

A few counts support this clonotype. The gene calls are TRBV6-5 and TRBJ2-5, with 9 bases fitting TRBD2. Germline-derived CDR1 and CDR2 are MNHEY and SVGAGI. V was clipped by 0 bases and J by 2 bases; unmatched bases: 19. This CDR3 is built from 21 residues. CDR3 coding DNA: TGTGCCAGCAGTTACTCGTTGGGCAGGGTAGTAGCGGGAGCCCCTCAAGAGACCCAGTACTTC. It codes for CASSYSLGRVVAGAPQETQYF.

This clonotype has only a few counts. V is TRBV20-1 and J is TRBJ1-6; D is undetermined. Trimming removed 5 bases from V and 0 bases from J, with 14 bases in between. Germline lookup yields CDR1 DFQATT and CDR2 SNEGSKA (reference sequence). CDR3 size: 16 residues. In DNA form, the CDR3 reads TGCAGTGCTGCTTCCACACCGAGCTCCTATAATTCACCCCTCCACTTT. It is translated as CSAASTPSSYNSPLHF.

The chain has TRBV5-1 and TRBJ2-3; 9 bases line up with TRBD2. V was pared by 4 bases and J by 0 bases, with 15 bases of the junction left unmatched. The length of the CDR3 is 19 residues. CDR1 is SGHRS, CDR2 YFSETQ, per germline. The CDR3 region is CASSARGLANVFSTDTQYF. The CDR3 nucleotides read TGCGCCAGCAGCGCTCGGGGACTAGCCAACGTCTTTAGCACAGATACGCAGTATTTT. Supplemented by reference TRBV5-1 and TRBJ2-3, the full variable domain reads KAGVTQTPRYLIKTRGQQVTLSCSPISGHRSVSWYQQTPGQGLQFLFEYFSETQRNKGNFPGRFSGRQFSNSRSEMNVSTLELGDSALYLCASSARGLANVFSTDTQYFGPGTRLTVL.

The chain has TRBV20-1 and TRBJ1-4; D not certain. From germline, CDR1 is DFQATT and CDR2 SNEGSKA (reference sequence). V dropped 5 bases and J dropped 0 bases, with 10 bases sitting between them. The CDR3 consists of 14 residues. The CDR3 DNA reads as TGCAGTGCTCCTCGGACGGCAACTAATGAAAAACTGTTTTTT. As protein: CSAPRTATNEKLFF.

In this sample, this clonotype turned up a few times. The chain joins TRBV10-2 to TRBJ2-1, with D unresolved. CDR3 size: 11 residues. CDR1 and CDR2 (germline): WSHSY, SAAADI. The V and J ends lost 5 bases and 6 bases respectively, with 5 bases between them. CDR3 in DNA: TGCGCCAGCAGTCCCCGCAATGAGCAGTTCTTC. It is translated as CASSPRNEQFF.

The gene calls are TRBV7-9 and TRBJ2-7; 7 bases agree with TRBD1. V trimming: 3 bases; J trimming: 4 bases; junction bases outside the gene matches: 9. This CDR3 is 15 amino acids long. In germline, CDR1 is SEHNR, CDR2 FQNEAQ (reference sequence). CDR3 residues: CASSLGQPPVYEQYF. CDR3 sequence (DNA): TGTGCCAGCAGCTTGGGACAGCCCCCCGTATACGAGCAGTACTTC.

Worth noting for this clonotype: Germline and junction disagree at one end, which may indicate a read error. The rearrangement joins TRBV7-7 to TRBJ2-5; perhaps D is TRBD1 or TRBD2 (6 bases each). Germline V gives CDR1 SSHAT, CDR2 FNYEAQ (reference sequence). There are 14 residues in the CDR3. Written as DNA, the CDR3 is TGTGCTAGCAGCTCACCGGGACACGGGGGGACCCAGTACTTC. It is translated as CASSSPGHGGTQYF.

This clonotype showed up just a few times. CDR3 residues: CASSVEHNTYEQYF. The CDR3 DNA reads as TGTGCCAGCAGCGTAGAACACAACACCTACGAGCAGTACTTC. V is TRBV9 and J is TRBJ2-7; the D is unclear. Germline V CDR1 and CDR2: SGDLS, YYNGEE. V was pared by 0 bases and J by 2 bases, with 9 bases between. The CDR3 has 14 residues.

This clonotype was found a few times. The genes are TRBV6-1 and TRBJ1-1; 9 bases are shared with TRBD1. The CDR3 is 14 amino acids. With V trimmed by 7 bases and J by 6 bases, 9 bases remained unmatched. Germline V gene data show CDR1 as MNHNS and CDR2 as SASEGT. DNA of the CDR3: TGTGCCAGCAAACCCAGACAGGGGGGCGCTGAAGCTTTCTTT. As protein: CASKPRQGGAEAFF.

The chain couples TRBV14 to TRBJ1-1; D remains ambiguous. This CDR3 region has 13 residues. Germline loops: CDR1 SGHDN, CDR2 FVKESK. Trimming stripped 1 base from V and 5 bases from J, with 8 bases between. CDR3 region: CASSQGVMTEAFF. The CDR3 nucleotides are TGTGCCAGCAGCCAAGGGGTGATGACTGAAGCTTTCTTT.

This clonotype was counted only a few times. The V and J genes are TRBV5-1 and TRBJ2-3, with 7 bases fitting TRBD2. V shed 1 base, J shed 6 bases, and the junction held 8 bases outside the gene matches. The CDR3 is 15 residues long. The germline gives CDR1 SGHRS, CDR2 YFSETQ. CDR3 loop: CASSLNAGAMDTQYF. The DNA of the CDR3 is TGCGCCAGCAGCTTGAACGCGGGAGCCATGGATACGCAGTATTTT.

This clonotype was counted a few times. V usage is TRBV6-6 and J usage is TRBJ2-2; 10 positions match TRBD1. V dropped 5 bases and J dropped 6; count of bases not matched to a gene: 6. CDR1 and CDR2 (germline): MNHNY, SVGAGI (reference sequence). This CDR3 comprises 15 residues. CDR3 in amino acids: CASSDPGTGAGELFF. The DNA for the CDR3 is TGTGCCAGCAGTGACCCCGGGACAGGGGCCGGGGAGCTGTTTTTT.

J is TRBJ2-7 and V is TRBV5-1, with D possibly TRBD1 on 5 matching bases. The CDR3 runs to 14 residues. CDR1 and CDR2 (germline): SGHRS, YFSETQ. Trimming took off 4 bases at V and 2 bases at J, with 13 bases between the two ends. CDR3 amino acids: CASSTRVPPYEQYF. CDR3 coding DNA: TGCGCCAGCAGCACCAGGGTCCCCCCCTACGAGCAGTACTTC.

This clonotype has more than one count but fewer than ten. This chain uses TRBV20-1 with TRBJ2-3, with 9 positions matching TRBD2. Looked up from germline, CDR1 is DFQATT and CDR2 is SNEGSKA (reference sequence). CDR3 length: 18 residues. After removal of 5 bases from V and 3 bases from J, the junction contained 18 bases not matched to a gene. The CDR3 protein is CSAALPSGTRGGTDTQYF. DNA of the CDR3: TGCAGTGCTGCCCTTCCTAGCGGGACAAGGGGGGGGACAGATACGCAGTATTTT.

The gene calls are TRBV10-2 and TRBJ2-7; 15 nucleotides match TRBD2. The CDR3 spans 16 residues. The germline CDR1 and CDR2 sequences are WSHSY and SAAADI. V was pared by 4 bases and J by 4 bases, with 5 bases of the junction left unmatched. As DNA, the CDR3 is TGCGCCAGCAGTGCGCCCGGACTAGCGGGAGGGTACGAGCAGTACTTC. Translation gives CASSAPGLAGGYEQYF.

Concerning this clonotype: A much larger clonotype is one base distant, so this may be a read error. J is TRBJ1-1 and V is TRBV5-1; D is ambiguous. Germline loops: CDR1 SGHRS, CDR2 YFSETQ. V was pared by 1 base and J by 8 bases, with 21 bases between. The CDR3 sequence is 16 residues long. CDR3 bases: TGCGCCAGCAGCTTGCTGCCCCAGACATGGGGTACCGAAGCTTTCTTT. Its translation is CASSLLPQTWGTEAFF.

A few counts support this clonotype. The chain combines TRBV27 with TRBJ1-2; weak D call: TRBD1 (5 bases). The CDR3 covers 13 residues. V was pared by 10 bases and J by 6 bases, with 18 bases between. CDR1 and CDR2 from the germline V gene are MNHEY and SMNVEV (reference sequence). The CDR3 DNA is TGTGCCACGCATGGGGGGTTCTATGATGGCTACACCTTC. Residues: CATHGGFYDGYTF.

This clonotype has ten or more counts. This chain joins TRBV20-1 and TRBJ1-5, with D possibly TRBD1 on 6 matching bases. Germline V gene sequence: CDR1 DFQATT, CDR2 SNEGSKA (reference sequence). V lost 6 bases and J 3 bases, leaving 18 bases between the germline ends. The CDR3 has 15 residues. CDR3 protein: CSAIHRDIYNQPQHF. The CDR3 DNA follows: TGCAGTGCCATACACCGGGACATCTACAATCAGCCCCAGCATTTT.

This clonotype showed up many times. The chain employs TRBV7-9 and TRBJ2-7; the D gene is possibly TRBD2 (6 bases). V was shortened by 6 bases and J by 2 bases, with 8 bases between the two germline ends. The V gene's germline CDR1 is SEHNR and CDR2 FQNEAQ (reference sequence). There are 12 residues in the CDR3. The CDR3, as DNA: TGTGCCAGCAGAGGGACTGCCTACGAGCAGTACTTC. Translating it yields CASRGTAYEQYF.